This section outlines one TCR beta chain sequence together with its context. Its antigen is still unknown. The entry originates in a study of cytomegalovirus exposure and HLA in healthy donors. Study-level background: Counted in an early data release were some 81 million unique TCRs from HLA-typed donors. Overall study results and limits: In a later analysis, HLA-associated beta chains showed higher expansion and lower generation probabilities than comparable chains. Sequencing artifact likely explains a cluster of highly shared sequence variants.

In the PCR, 60 Vbeta and 13 Jbeta primers were used. TCRdb keeps only in-frame clones here, not all; method: immunoSEQ multiplex PCR. Seen here are around 170,000 clones, around 82% observed once, and the top ten hold under 2.5%. The donors gave bone marrow, and they were healthy. Germline V gene data show CDR1 as SGHRS and CDR2 as YFSETQ. The CDR3 loop spans 15 amino acids. V shed 7 bases and J shed 6 bases, with 21 bases lying between them. The rearrangement joins TRBV5-1 to TRBJ2-3, with D maybe TRBD2 (6 bases). This sequence was found in a man between 60 and 75 years old in good health and CMV-seronegative. What was sequenced was PBMCs. The CDR3: CASVFSGTLGDTQYF. The CDR3, as DNA: TGCGCCAGCGTCTTCTCCGGGACTCTCGGCGATACGCAGTATTTT.